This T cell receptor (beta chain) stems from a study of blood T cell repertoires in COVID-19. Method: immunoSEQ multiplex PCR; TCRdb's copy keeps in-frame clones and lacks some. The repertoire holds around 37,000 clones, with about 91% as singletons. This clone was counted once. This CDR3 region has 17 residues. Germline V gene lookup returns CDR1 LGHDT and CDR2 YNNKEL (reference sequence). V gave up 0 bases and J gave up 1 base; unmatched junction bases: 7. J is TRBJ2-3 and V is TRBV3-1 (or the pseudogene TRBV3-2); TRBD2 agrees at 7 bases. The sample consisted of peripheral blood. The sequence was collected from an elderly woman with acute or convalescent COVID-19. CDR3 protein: CASSQDLAGRGTDTQYF. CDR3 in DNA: TGTGCCAGCAGCCAAGACTTGGCGGGGAGGGGCACAGATACGCAGTATTTT.